Listed here are 24 T cell receptor beta chains from one sample, sequenced in a study of shared clonotypes between healthy human individuals. Sequencing was performed with immunoSEQ multiplex PCR; in TCRdb, only in-frame clones are kept and a portion is missing. The table records some 1.5 million clones, roughly 96% of them present only once. The specimen sequenced was naive CD4+ T cells sorted from blood. Subset specified: CD45RA+ positively selected. All receptors come from a man aged 30 to 45 in good health.

V gene TRBV7-2 combines with J gene TRBJ2-7; possible D gene TRBD2, 5 bases. Germline CDR1 and CDR2: SGHTA and FQGNSA. V lost 5 bases and J lost 7, with 9 bases in between. The CDR3 loop spans 11 amino acids. For the CDR3, the DNA is TGTGCCAGCAGCCACTCGGGGGAGCAGTACTTC. Protein product: CASSHSGEQYF. The full variable domain, its missing parts supplied by reference TRBV7-2 and TRBJ2-7, is GAGVSQSPSNKVTEKGKDVELRCDPISGHTALYWYRQSLGQGLEFLIYFQGNSAPDKSGLPSDRFSAERTGGSVSTLTIQRTQQEDSAVYLCASSHSGEQYFGPGTRLTVT.

This chain links TRBV28 with TRBJ1-1; maybe TRBD1 (5 bases). CDR3 length: 15 residues. V was pared by 6 bases and J by 4 bases, with 18 bases between. Germline CDR1 reads MDHEN; CDR2 reads SYDVKM. This chain's CDR3 is CASRTRVNRGTEAFF. The CDR3 DNA is TGTGCCAGCAGGACCAGGGTCAACCGGGGCACTGAAGCTTTCTTT.

The chain joins TRBV25-1 to TRBJ1-2; a weak D match, TRBD1 (6 bases). The germline V gene has CDR1 MGHDK and CDR2 SYGVNS. The V gene lost 5 bases and the J gene lost 4 bases, with 11 bases spanning the gap. The CDR3 length is 13 residues. Written as DNA, the CDR3 is TGTGCCAGCAGTCCGGGACACCTCTATGGCTACACCTTC. Translation: CASSPGHLYGYTF.

The rearrangement joins TRBV5-4 to TRBJ2-1, with TRBD2 identical over 11 bases. Germline values: CDR1 SGHNT, CDR2 YYREEE (reference sequence). Trimming removed 0 bases from V and 10 bases from J; junction bases left unmatched: 9. This CDR3 contains 16 residues. The DNA for the CDR3 is TGTGCCAGCAGCTTGGGGTTAGCGGGAGGGCCGGGAGAGCAGTTCTTC. Its protein is CASSLGLAGGPGEQFF. Combining the CDR3 with reference TRBV5-4 and TRBJ2-1 gives the whole variable domain ETGVTQSPTHLIKTRGQQVTLRCSSQSGHNTVSWYQQALGQGPQFIFQYYREEENGRGNFPPRFSGLQFPNYSSELNVNALELDDSALYLCASSLGLAGGPGEQFFGPGTRLTVL.

This clone was recorded only once. The chain has TRBV28 and TRBJ2-7; TRBD1 matches 8 bases. The CDR3 is 16 residues long. The germline CDR1 and CDR2 sequences are MDHEN and SYDVKM. The trim removed 4 bases at V and 6 bases at J, leaving 14 bases unmatched. CDR3 protein: CASSSTGQGPRREQYF. In DNA, the CDR3 is TGTGCCAGCAGTTCCACCGGACAGGGCCCTCGGCGCGAGCAGTACTTC.

This chain links TRBV10-3 with TRBJ2-5; D unresolved. CDR1 ENHRY and CDR2 SYGVKD come from the germline V gene. V gave up 3 bases and J gave up 2 bases, with 16 bases separating them. The CDR3 contains 16 residues. CDR3 amino acids: CAISDGVSLAQETQYF. CDR3 nucleotides: TGTGCCATCAGTGATGGGGTCAGCTTGGCTCAAGAGACCCAGTACTTC.

The genes are TRBV9 and TRBJ2-1; 8 bases line up with TRBD2. The junction had 11 bases not matched to a gene; V was cut back by 4 bases and J by 5 bases. Germline assignment: CDR1 SGDLS and CDR2 YYNGEE. The CDR3 sequence is 16 residues long. CDR3 DNA: TGTGCCAGCAGCTTAGGACTAGCCGGGGCTGACAATGAGCAGTTCTTC. Its protein product is CASSLGLAGADNEQFF.

The chain uses TRBV9 and TRBJ2-3; the D gene is possibly TRBD2 (6 bases). This CDR3 comprises 16 residues. Germline CDR1 reads SGDLS; CDR2 reads YYNGEE. V dropped 0 bases and J dropped 4 bases, with 15 bases sitting between them. In nucleotides, the CDR3 is TGTGCCAGCAGCGTAGTCGCTAGCGTCGGGGCAGATACGCAGTATTTT. Translating gives CASSVVASVGADTQYF.

The chain combines TRBV6-6 with TRBJ2-7, with D possibly TRBD1 on 5 matching bases. V lost 6 bases and J lost 3, with 12 bases in between. Germline CDR1 reads MNHNY; CDR2 reads SVGAGI (reference sequence). The CDR3 contains 13 residues. For the CDR3, the DNA is TGTGCCAGCAGCTTCAGGGATCACTACGAGCAGTACTTC. Its translation is CASSFRDHYEQYF.

The chain recombines TRBV19 with TRBJ2-1, with 7 bases lining up with TRBD1. With 5 bases clipped from V and 6 bases from J, the junction kept 16 bases outside the gene matches. Germline V gives CDR1 LNHDA, CDR2 SQIVND (reference sequence). The length of the CDR3 is 17 residues. The CDR3: CASSPFWGQSNGNEQFF. The DNA of the CDR3 is TGTGCCAGTAGTCCGTTCTGGGGACAGTCTAATGGCAATGAGCAGTTCTTC. Looking up the rest from reference TRBV19 and TRBJ2-1 gives the full variable domain: DGGITQSPKYLFRKEGQNVTLSCEQNLNHDAMYWYRQDPGQGLRLIYYSQIVNDFQKGDIAEGYSVSREKKESFPLTVTSAQKNPTAFYLCASSPFWGQSNGNEQFFGPGTRLTVL.

The chain is built from TRBV5-4 and TRBJ1-3; D ambiguous. The CDR3 length is 14 residues. Trimming left V 1 base short and J 1 base short, with 6 bases between. The germline V gene has CDR1 SGHNT and CDR2 YYREEE (reference sequence). CDR3 sequence: CASSLWGSGNTIYF. The CDR3 DNA reads TGTGCCAGCAGCTTGTGGGGTTCTGGAAACACCATATATTTT.

J is TRBJ2-1 and V is TRBV11-2; 7 bases are shared with TRBD2. V lost 5 bases and J lost 1; bases outside the gene matches: 17. There are 19 residues in the CDR3. Germline V gives CDR1 SGHAT, CDR2 FQNNGV. This CDR3 reads CASSQAWLGGSPSYNEQFF. CDR3 nucleotide sequence: TGTGCCAGCAGCCAAGCCTGGTTGGGAGGGAGTCCGTCCTACAATGAGCAGTTCTTC.

To note about this clone: The same CDR3 arises from other DNA sequences in this sample as well. This rearrangement joins TRBV28 to TRBJ1-5, with TRBD1 as a possible D gene (6 bases). In germline, CDR1 is MDHEN, CDR2 SYDVKM. V lost 6 bases and J lost 6, with 9 bases in between. The length of the CDR3 is 12 residues. CDR3 loop: CASSSGVQPQHF. The CDR3 nucleotides read TGTGCCAGCAGCTCAGGGGTTCAGCCCCAGCATTTT.

The chain links TRBV28 to TRBJ2-6; D is unclear. V lost 5 bases, J lost 2 bases, and 7 bases lay in between. The CDR3 is 14 residues long. The germline V gene encodes CDR1 MDHEN and CDR2 SYDVKM. CDR3 loop: CASSALAGANVLTF. The CDR3 nucleotides are TGTGCCAGCAGTGCCCTGGCTGGGGCCAACGTCCTGACTTTC.

This chain joins TRBV9 and TRBJ2-2; no definite D call. The V end lost 1 base, the J end lost 2 bases, and 12 bases lay between the germline ends. Germline CDR1 is SGDLS and CDR2 is YYNGEE. The CDR3 runs 16 residues. The CDR3 sequence is CASSVRVGPNTGELFF. The CDR3 DNA sequence: TGTGCCAGCAGCGTAAGGGTGGGTCCAAACACCGGGGAGCTGTTTTTT.

The V and J genes are TRBV5-3 and TRBJ2-1, with D perhaps matching TRBD2 (5 bases). TRBV5-3 is filed as an ORF, its function uncertain. The V gene lost 2 bases and the J gene lost 8 bases, with 14 bases spanning the gap. The CDR3 length is 14 residues. The CDR3 DNA is TGTGCCAGAAGCTTTAAAAAGGCCGGGGATGAGCAGTTCTTC. It is translated as CARSFKKAGDEQFF.

The V call is TRBV11-2, the J call TRBJ2-1; 10 positions agree with TRBD2. Germline trimming cut 1 base from V and 2 bases from J; bases unmatched to any gene: 5. This CDR3 is built from 17 residues. Germline values: CDR1 SGHAT, CDR2 FQNNGV. The CDR3 nucleotides read TGTGCCAGCAGCTTAGTAGTAACTAGCGGGGCCTACAATGAGCAGTTCTTC. Residues: CASSLVVTSGAYNEQFF.

This clone was seen only a few times. The rearrangement uses TRBV7-8 and TRBJ1-5; no clear D gene. The CDR3 is 16 residues long. In germline, CDR1 is SGHVS, CDR2 FQNEAQ. The germline V and J ends were trimmed by 4 bases and 9 bases, with 22 bases remaining between them. As DNA, the CDR3 is TGTGCCAGCAGCTCCAACCGGCGGGGAACAGAGGTGCCCCAGCATTTT. Translated, it gives CASSSNRRGTEVPQHF.

The chain links TRBV7-2 to TRBJ2-3; D remains ambiguous. From germline, CDR1 is SGHTA and CDR2 FQGNSA. The CDR3 has 10 residues. The V gene lost 3 bases and the J gene lost 8 bases, with 3 bases spanning the gap. As DNA, the CDR3 is TGTGCCAGCAGCTTTGGTACGCAGTATTTT. Its protein product is CASSFGTQYF.

The chain links TRBV5-1 to TRBJ2-5; 8 bases match TRBD1. This CDR3 contains 16 residues. Germline V gene lookup returns CDR1 SGHRS and CDR2 YFSETQ. Trimming cost V 1 base and J 5 bases; bases outside gene matches: 10. CDR3 sequence reads: CASSLSRRTGRETQYF. The CDR3 region has the DNA TGCGCCAGCAGCTTGTCTCGCCGGACAGGGCGGGAGACCCAGTACTTC.

This sequence joins TRBV2 and TRBJ2-5; D is possibly TRBD1 (5 bases). CDR1 is SNHLY, CDR2 FYNNEI, per germline. This CDR3 contains 14 residues. Trimming pared 3 bases from V and 5 bases from J, leaving 13 bases between. The CDR3 spells CASSDRGEKETQYF. In DNA form, the CDR3 reads TGTGCCAGCAGTGATAGGGGCGAGAAGGAGACCCAGTACTTC.

This chain connects TRBV27 to TRBJ2-7; D may match TRBD1 or TRBD2 (5 bases each). Between the trimmed V and J ends, which lost 7 bases and 2 bases, there was a span of 15 bases. Germline CDR1 and CDR2: MNHEY and SMNVEV (reference sequence). The length of the CDR3 is 14 residues. The CDR3 loop reads CASTRTGRPYEQYF. The CDR3, as DNA: TGTGCCAGCACGAGAACGGGACGCCCCTACGAGCAGTACTTC.

V and J are TRBV10-3 and TRBJ2-7; tentative D call: TRBD2 (6 bases). From germline, CDR1 is ENHRY and CDR2 SYGVKD. The CDR3 consists of 14 residues. The V gene lost 2 bases and the J gene lost 6 bases, with 14 bases spanning the gap. This CDR3 reads CAISEEEGVGEQYF. The DNA of the CDR3 is TGTGCCATCAGTGAGGAGGAGGGAGTAGGCGAGCAGTACTTC.

J is TRBJ1-3 and V is TRBV30; D gene ambiguous. CDR1 and CDR2 from the germline V gene are GTSNPN and SVGIG (reference sequence). Trimming removed 2 bases at V and 0 bases at J, with 8 bases between. This CDR3 spans 14 amino acids. The CDR3 DNA follows: TGTGCCTGGAGTCGCCGGAGCTCTGGAAACACCATATATTTT. This translates into CAWSRRSSGNTIYF.